The 4 T cell receptor beta chains reported below all come from one sample, sequenced in a study of shared T cell receptors in the human thymus (dated by TCRdb to the early 2020s). Libraries were constructed by the immunoSEQ multiplex PCR assay. TCRdb retrieved this table from immuneACCESS and kept in-frame rearrangements only. Not all clones are present; in checked studies, unresolved V genes account for under half, and no reason is known for the remainder. The sample table records almost 550,000 clones; 78% of these occur just once. The ten biggest clones cover about 0.013% of the sample. This same sample was also taken into another study, of human thymus T cells.

The sequenced sample consisted of thymocytes. The receptors come from a boy under three years old with a congenital heart defect. Donor details come from another sample of the same person, matched by shared clones.

The rearrangement uses TRBV19 and TRBJ2-2; 7 nucleotides match TRBD2. Trimming removed 6 bases from V and 6 bases from J; junction bases left unmatched: 4. CDR1 and CDR2 from the germline V gene are LNHDA and SQIVND (reference sequence). The CDR3 covers 13 residues. The chain's CDR3 is CASRWGRAGELFF. The CDR3 bases are TGTGCCAGTAGATGGGGGAGGGCCGGGGAGCTGTTTTTT.

The V and J genes are TRBV10-3 and TRBJ1-5; TRBD1 aligns across 8 bases. The trim removed 5 bases at V and 4 bases at J, leaving 4 bases unmatched. The CDR3 sequence is 14 residues long. Per germline, CDR1 ENHRY and CDR2 SYGVKD. The CDR3 is CAISQTGENQPQHF. CDR3 DNA sequence: TGTGCCATCAGTCAGACAGGGGAGAATCAGCCCCAGCATTTT.

The rearrangement links TRBV7-9 to TRBJ1-1; perhaps TRBD1 as D (5 bases). V was trimmed by 5 bases and J by 1 base, leaving 17 bases between them. In germline, CDR1 is SEHNR, CDR2 FQNEAQ (reference sequence). This CDR3 contains 16 residues. CDR3 in DNA: TGTGCCAGCAGCCTGGAGCAGGGCCTATCGAACACTGAAGCTTTCTTT. As protein: CASSLEQGLSNTEAFF.

The chain carries TRBV27 and TRBJ2-1; D possibly corresponds to TRBD2 (5 bases). CDR1 MNHEY and CDR2 SMNVEV come from the germline V gene (reference sequence). Trimming left V 6 bases short and J 0 bases short, with 12 bases between. The CDR3 sequence is 15 residues long. CDR3 region: CASSGSGNSYNEQFF. The CDR3 coding sequence is TGTGCCAGCAGCGGAAGCGGCAACTCCTACAATGAGCAGTTCTTC.